Below are 28 T cell receptor beta chains sequenced from a single sample in a study of PD-1 blockade in classical Hodgkin lymphoma. The time point here: cycle 4 day 1 (C4D1), after more than five weeks of nivolumab. Brentuximab vedotin exposure varied among the patients, all of whom had relapsed after autologous stem cell transplantation. Negative selection with magnetic separation was used to purify CD4+ T cells from thawed PBMCs. Profiled with immunoSEQ multiplex PCR; TCRdb holds only in-frame clones, not every one. The table has 32,000 or so clones, around nine tenths seen once. Sequenced here: CD4+ T cells from blood, sampled before the fourth cycle of nivolumab. All receptors come from a human donor with classical Hodgkin lymphoma.

This clone was detected a few times. The V call is TRBV25-1, the J call TRBJ1-1, with unresolved D. The length of the CDR3 is 11 residues. CDR1 and CDR2 (germline): MGHDK, SYGVNS. V was shortened by 10 bases and J by 6 bases, with 12 bases between the two germline ends. The CDR3 DNA sequence: TGTGCCACCCTAGTGAGGGCTGAAGCTTTCTTT. The encoded protein is CATLVRAEAFF.

This chain joins TRBV14 and TRBJ2-7; no definite D call. CDR1 and CDR2 from the germline V gene are SGHDN and FVKESK. This CDR3 has 13 amino acids. V was cut by 0 bases and J by 6 bases, with 9 bases left in between. This CDR3 reads CASSQESEGEQYF. CDR3 nucleotide sequence: TGTGCCAGCAGCCAAGAATCGGAAGGCGAGCAGTACTTC.

This chain joins TRBV19 and TRBJ2-2; 10 bases are shared with TRBD1. Losses at the gene ends were 8 bases for V and 1 base for J; bases not matched to a gene: 1. The CDR3 sequence is 14 residues long. Germline-derived CDR1 and CDR2 are LNHDA and SQIVND (reference sequence). The CDR3 DNA follows: TGTGCCAGTCGGACAGGGGGGAACACCGGGGAGCTGTTTTTT. It encodes CASRTGGNTGELFF.

This clone was recorded a few times. The V and J genes are TRBV29-1 and TRBJ2-3, with 11 bases identical to TRBD1. CDR1 is SQVTM and CDR2 is ANQGSEA in the germline V gene. This CDR3 is 18 amino acids long. Unmatched junction bases numbered 20, after V lost 7 bases and J lost 5 bases. The CDR3 region is CSAHLTTGTGGRVDTQYF. DNA of the CDR3: TGCAGCGCGCACCTTACAACCGGGACAGGGGGGCGGGTAGATACGCAGTATTTT.

The chain employs TRBV29-1 and TRBJ1-1; tentative D call: TRBD1 (5 bases). Per the germline V gene, CDR1 is SQVTM and CDR2 is ANQGSEA. Trimming stripped 7 bases from V and 0 bases from J, with 9 bases between. This CDR3 has 12 amino acids. This chain's CDR3 is CSGGGLNTEAFF. The CDR3 nucleotides read TGCAGCGGGGGGGGGTTGAACACTGAAGCTTTCTTT.

The chain couples TRBV6-5 to TRBJ2-7, with a weak D call TRBD1 (6 bases). The V gene lost 5 bases and the J gene lost 2 bases, with 10 bases spanning the gap. The germline CDR1 and CDR2 sequences are MNHEY and SVGAGI. The CDR3 is made up of 13 amino acids. CDR3 residues: CASSRQVPYEQYF. The CDR3 DNA follows: TGTGCCAGCAGTCGACAGGTCCCCTACGAGCAGTACTTC.

The CDR3 DNA sequence: TGTGCCAGCAGCTTAATATCTAGCGGGAGTACTGGGGCCAACGTCCTGACTTTC. Its protein is CASSLISSGSTGANVLTF. This sequence joins TRBV7-8 and TRBJ2-6, with 10 bases matching TRBD2. This CDR3 is 18 amino acids long. The V gene end was trimmed by 2 bases and the J gene end by 2 bases; junction bases not matched to a gene: 6. Per germline, CDR1 SGHVS and CDR2 FQNEAQ. The whole variable domain, filled in from reference TRBV7-8 and TRBJ2-6, reads GAGVSQSPRYKVAKRGQDVALRCDPISGHVSLFWYQQALGQGPEFLTYFQNEAQLDKSGLPSDRFFAERPEGSVSTLKIQRTQQEDSAVYLCASSLISSGSTGANVLTFGAGSRLTVL.

The V call is TRBV10-3, the J call TRBJ1-1; 9 bases line up with TRBD1. The V gene's germline CDR1 is ENHRY and CDR2 SYGVKD. The CDR3 runs 12 residues. Trimming at V came to 10 bases and at J to 2 bases, leaving 2 bases not matched to a gene. CDR3 DNA sequence: TGTGCCACGACAGGGGGTAACACTGAAGCTTTCTTT. Amino acids: CATTGGNTEAFF.

This chain joins TRBV2 and TRBJ2-6; D unclear. CDR3 size: 13 residues. The germline V gene has CDR1 SNHLY and CDR2 FYNNEI. Trimming pared 7 bases from V and 0 bases from J, leaving 4 bases between. This chain's CDR3 is CASNPSGANVLTF. CDR3 coding DNA: TGTGCCAGCAATCCCTCTGGGGCCAACGTCCTGACTTTC.

The chain employs TRBV28 and TRBJ2-1; 8 positions match TRBD2. The CDR3 has 15 residues. J lost 5 bases, V lost 7 bases, and 10 bases had no gene match. The germline CDR1 and CDR2 sequences are MDHEN and SYDVKM. For the CDR3, the DNA is TGTGCCAGCACCGACCCGGGGGGGCTTAACAATGAGCAGTTCTTC. Protein sequence: CASTDPGGLNNEQFF. Filled out from reference TRBV28 and TRBJ2-1, the complete variable domain reads DVKVTQSSRYLVKRTGEKVFLECVQDMDHENMFWYRQDPGLGLRLIYFSYDVKMKEKGDIPEGYSVSREKKERFSLILESASTNQTSMYLCASTDPGGLNNEQFFGPGTRLTVL.

In this sample, this clone turned up once. The rearrangement joins TRBV27 to TRBJ2-7; D not resolved. The CDR3 has 14 residues. In germline, CDR1 is MNHEY, CDR2 SMNVEV (reference sequence). V lost 3 bases to trimming and J lost 1 base, with 10 bases between them. This CDR3 reads CASSLMEASYEQYF. For the CDR3, the DNA is TGTGCCAGCAGTTTGATGGAAGCATCCTACGAGCAGTACTTC.

The chain combines TRBV6-1 with TRBJ2-7; D is undetermined. V lost 8 bases, J lost 5 bases, and 7 bases lay in between. Germline CDR1 and CDR2: MNHNS and SASEGT. This CDR3 is 10 amino acids long. This CDR3 reads CASAIHEQYF. Written as DNA, the CDR3 is TGTGCCAGCGCCATCCACGAGCAGTACTTC.

This clone was observed once. This rearrangement joins TRBV28 to TRBJ1-2; 9 bases line up with TRBD1. The CDR3 sequence is 16 residues long. Trimming took 6 bases from V and 5 from J; bases not matched to a gene: 13. CDR1 is MDHEN, CDR2 SYDVKM, per germline. In nucleotides, the CDR3 is TGTGCCAGCAGGATCCCGCGGACAGGGGAGGGGTATGGCTACACCTTC. This translates into CASRIPRTGEGYGYTF.

In nucleotides, the CDR3 is TGTGCCAGCAGCTTAGGCCTCTTGGGCGTTACAGATACGCAGTATTTT. Translation: CASSLGLLGVTDTQYF. V is TRBV7-6 and J is TRBJ2-3; D gene uncertain. Germline V gene sequence: CDR1 SGHVS, CDR2 FNYEAQ. The CDR3 covers 16 residues. The V end lost 1 base, the J end lost 3 bases, and 14 bases lay between the germline ends.

The chain couples TRBV4-1 to TRBJ1-2; D might be TRBD1 (5 bases). The CDR3 spans 16 residues. Germline loops: CDR1 MGHRA, CDR2 YSYEKL. The V and J ends lost 0 bases and 3 bases respectively, with 14 bases between them. DNA for the CDR3: TGCGCCAGCAGCCAAGATTGGGGGGGAAGTGACTATGGCTACACCTTC. It yields the protein CASSQDWGGSDYGYTF.

This rearrangement joins TRBV5-1 to TRBJ1-3; a weak D match, TRBD1 (6 bases). The CDR3 extends over 16 amino acids. Trimming took off 2 bases at V and 2 bases at J, with 14 bases between the two ends. CDR1 is SGHRS and CDR2 is YFSETQ in the germline V gene. The CDR3 DNA reads TGCGCCAGCAGCTTACAGGTTGGGGGCACTGGAAACACCATATATTTT. It is translated as CASSLQVGGTGNTIYF.

The chain recombines TRBV5-1 with TRBJ2-1, with 9 bases lining up with TRBD1. The length of the CDR3 is 16 residues. Germline V gene sequence: CDR1 SGHRS, CDR2 YFSETQ. V shed 5 bases, J shed 0 bases, and the junction held 6 bases outside the gene matches. CDR3 sequence (DNA): TGCGCCAGCAGTTATGGACAGGGGAGCTCCTACAATGAGCAGTTCTTC. Residues: CASSYGQGSSYNEQFF.

The V and J genes are TRBV19 and TRBJ1-2; 8 bases are a match to TRBD1. CDR3 length: 18 residues. CDR1 and CDR2 (germline): LNHDA, SQIVND (reference sequence). V gave up 3 bases and J gave up 5 bases; unmatched junction bases: 17. CDR3 nucleotides: TGTGCCAGTAGTATTCGAATGACAGGGGATCGACGAGGTTATGGCTACACCTTC. Its translation is CASSIRMTGDRRGYGYTF.

The chain is built from TRBV5-1 and TRBJ2-5; 7 bases map to TRBD2. The CDR3 is made up of 18 amino acids. V lost 2 bases to trimming and J lost 0 bases; unmatched junction nucleotides: 13. Germline V gene lookup returns CDR1 SGHRS and CDR2 YFSETQ. Written as DNA, the CDR3 is TGCGCCAGCAGCTTACCCGGAGCAGCGGGACCCGACCAAGAGACCCAGTACTTC. Protein product: CASSLPGAAGPDQETQYF.

The gene calls are TRBV7-3 and TRBJ2-5; D not resolved. The germline gives CDR1 SGHTA, CDR2 FQGTGA. The CDR3 has 14 residues. The germline V and J ends were trimmed by 1 base and 2 bases, with 8 bases remaining between them. CDR3 nucleotides: TGTGCCAGCAGCTTAAGCGCGGCTCAAGAGACCCAGTACTTC. Amino acids: CASSLSAAQETQYF.

The J gene is TRBJ2-7, the V gene TRBV6-5; either TRBD1 or TRBD2 may supply D (5 bases each). The CDR3 covers 15 residues. V gave up 0 bases and J gave up 3 bases, with 12 bases separating them. Germline CDR1 MNHEY, CDR2 SVGAGI. The CDR3, as DNA: TGTGCCAGCAGTTACTCGAGGGACGGACTCTACGAGCAGTACTTC. Its translation: CASSYSRDGLYEQYF.

The rearrangement links TRBV30 to TRBJ1-4, with D unresolved. CDR3 length: 13 residues. Germline values: CDR1 GTSNPN, CDR2 SVGIG (reference sequence). V dropped 5 bases and J dropped 7 bases, with 14 bases sitting between them. The CDR3 reads CAWDRLGREKLFF. The CDR3 nucleotides read TGTGCCTGGGATCGATTAGGGCGTGAAAAACTGTTTTTT.

The V gene is TRBV10-3, the J gene TRBJ2-3, with 7 positions matching TRBD1. Germline trimming cut 7 bases from V and 2 bases from J; bases unmatched to any gene: 9. The CDR3 has 15 residues. CDR1 and CDR2 (germline): ENHRY, SYGVKD. The CDR3 region is CAITKGQGDTDTQYF. The DNA for the CDR3 is TGTGCCATCACCAAGGGTCAGGGGGACACAGATACGCAGTATTTT.

The V and J genes are TRBV5-4 and TRBJ2-5; D is undetermined. The end of the DNA aligns better with TRBJ2-7, so the J call may be wrong. The CDR3 covers 13 residues. CDR1 is SGHNT and CDR2 is YYREEE in the germline V gene (reference sequence). CDR3 sequence reads: CASSLGDTYEQYF. CDR3 DNA sequence: TGTGCCAGCAGCTTAGGAGACACCTACGAGCAGTACTTC.

The chain carries TRBV27 and TRBJ1-3, with D perhaps TRBD1 (5 bases). The CDR3 length is 16 residues. CDR1 is MNHEY and CDR2 is SMNVEV in the germline V gene (reference sequence). V lost 4 bases, J lost 3 bases, and 16 bases lay in between. Here the CDR3 reads CASSSWGVGSGNTIYF. The CDR3 DNA reads as TGTGCCAGCAGTTCCTGGGGGGTTGGTAGTGGAAACACCATATATTTT.

V and J are TRBV6-6 and TRBJ1-4; D gene unclear. Germline V CDR1 and CDR2: MNHNY, SVGAGI (reference sequence). Trimming stripped 0 bases from V and 8 bases from J, with 13 bases between. The CDR3 spans 15 residues. The CDR3 DNA reads as TGTGCCAGCAGTTACTCGAGTTTCGGGGTCGAAAAACTGTTTTTT. This codes for CASSYSSFGVEKLFF.

The V call is TRBV6-5, the J call TRBJ1-5; D uncertain. Between the trimmed V and J ends, which lost 2 bases and 1 base, there was a span of 9 bases. CDR3 length: 15 amino acids. Germline CDR1 is MNHEY and CDR2 is SVGAGI. The CDR3 DNA sequence: TGTGCCAGCAGTTACAACGGGGAGAGCAATCAGCCCCAGCATTTT. This gives the protein CASSYNGESNQPQHF.

The chain recombines TRBV9 with TRBJ1-3, with a tentative D call TRBD1 (6 bases). This CDR3 comprises 16 residues. Germline CDR1 SGDLS, CDR2 YYNGEE. Trimming shortened V by 0 bases and J by 0 bases, and 10 bases separated the two germline ends. The chain's CDR3 is CASSVGTGHSGNTIYF. The CDR3 DNA reads as TGTGCCAGCAGCGTAGGCACAGGGCACTCTGGAAACACCATATATTTT.